Each of the 24 T cell receptor beta chains below was sequenced from the same sample in a study of blood T cells in healthy people across ages. A sample-barcoded 5' primer and a J-beta primer mix were used in a second PCR of roughly 7 to 11 cycles. MiXCR was run by TCRdb on the 5' RACE reads, yielding one entry per CDR3 protein. The sample holds some 760,000 distinct CDR3 sequences, approximately 25% seen once. These data were also reused for a study on T cells of mothers and their children.

Sequenced: blood. Receptor source: a boy aged 10-17 years in good health.

This clonotype was counted a few times. In DNA form, the CDR3 reads TGCAGTGCCTTAGGCAGGGCCTACGAGCAGTACTTC. Protein sequence: CSALGRAYEQYF. The chain couples TRBV20-1 to TRBJ2-5; D possibly corresponds to TRBD1 (5 bases). The end of the DNA fits TRBJ2-7 better, so the J call may be wrong. The CDR3 length is 12 residues. Germline CDR1 reads DFQATT; CDR2 reads SNEGSKA (reference sequence).

Only a few counts were recorded for this clonotype. V and J are TRBV27 and TRBJ2-7; the D gene could be TRBD1 or TRBD2 (5 bases each). Trimming left V 4 bases short and J 4 bases short, with 11 bases between. The CDR3 sequence is 13 residues long. The germline CDR1 and CDR2 sequences are MNHEY and SMNVEV (reference sequence). In nucleotides, the CDR3 is TGTGCCAGCAGTTCCCTGGGGGAGTACGAGCAGTACTTC. It encodes CASSSLGEYEQYF.

This clonotype was seen only a few times. The genes are TRBV2 and TRBJ2-4, with 7 nucleotides matching TRBD1. The junction had 11 bases not matched to a gene; V was cut back by 4 bases and J by 8 bases. From germline, CDR1 is SNHLY and CDR2 FYNNEI. The CDR3 loop spans 15 amino acids. As DNA, the CDR3 is TGTGCCAGCAGTGGAGGGGGCATAGTCCTAGACATTCAGTACTTC. Residues: CASSGGGIVLDIQYF.

This chain links TRBV4-3 with TRBJ2-3; 8 positions agree with TRBD2. Germline loops: CDR1 LGHNA, CDR2 YSLEER. This CDR3 has 15 residues. V trimming: 2 bases; J trimming: 3 bases; junction bases outside the gene matches: 4. Here the CDR3 DNA reads TGCGCCAGCAGCCAACGTAGCGGGGATACAGATACGCAGTATTTT. This encodes CASSQRSGDTDTQYF.

V usage is TRBV5-1 and J usage is TRBJ2-7, with 8 nucleotides matching TRBD1. The germline CDR1 and CDR2 sequences are SGHRS and YFSETQ. The CDR3 sequence is 15 residues long. Trimming took 0 bases from V and 4 from J; bases not matched to a gene: 6. This CDR3 reads CASSLVGQGQYEQYF. CDR3 nucleotide sequence: TGCGCCAGCAGCTTGGTCGGACAGGGCCAATACGAGCAGTACTTC.

The rearrangement uses TRBV29-1 and TRBJ2-5, with D possibly matching TRBD2 (6 bases). The end of the DNA fits TRBJ2-7 better, so the J call may be wrong. The CDR3 is 14 residues long. The germline CDR1 and CDR2 sequences are SQVTM and ANQGSEA. The CDR3 DNA reads as TGCAGCGTCCTCGATATGCGGGAAAGCCACGAGCAGTACTTC. Its protein product is CSVLDMRESHEQYF.

The V and J genes are TRBV20-1 and TRBJ2-2; D remains unclear. V gave up 5 bases and J gave up 3 bases, with 7 bases separating them. The CDR3 extends over 12 amino acids. The germline V gene encodes CDR1 DFQATT and CDR2 SNEGSKA (reference sequence). The CDR3 is CSARRYTGELFF. Here the CDR3 DNA reads TGCAGTGCTCGGCGGTACACCGGGGAGCTGTTTTTT.

This clonotype was picked up a small number of times. This chain joins TRBV20-1 and TRBJ1-4; D remains ambiguous. The germline V gene encodes CDR1 DFQATT and CDR2 SNEGSKA (reference sequence). With 2 bases removed from V and 3 bases from J, the gap between germline ends came to 4 bases. This CDR3 region has 12 residues. The CDR3 nucleotides are TGCAGTGCTAGACCGGCTAATGAAAAACTGTTTTTT. Translation: CSARPANEKLFF.

V gene TRBV5-1 combines with J gene TRBJ2-1; 7 positions match TRBD1. Germline CDR1 and CDR2: SGHRS and YFSETQ. V was clipped by 2 bases and J by 4 bases; unmatched bases: 9. The CDR3 loop spans 16 amino acids. The CDR3 DNA is TGCGCCAGCAGCTTTACCGGGACAGAGACTTACAATGAGCAGTTCTTC. Its translation: CASSFTGTETYNEQFF.

At least ten counts were recorded for this clonotype. CDR3 in DNA: TGTGCCAGCGGACCTACAGGGATCGGAGAGACCCAGTACTTC. Protein: CASGPTGIGETQYF. The rearrangement joins TRBV28 to TRBJ2-5; possible D gene TRBD1, 6 bases. From germline, CDR1 is MDHEN and CDR2 SYDVKM. There are 14 residues in the CDR3. V was shortened by 8 bases and J by 4 bases, with 17 bases between the two germline ends. Full variable domain (rest looked up from reference TRBV28 and TRBJ2-5): DVKVTQSSRYLVKRTGEKVFLECVQDMDHENMFWYRQDPGLGLRLIYFSYDVKMKEKGDIPEGYSVSREKKERFSLILESASTNQTSMYLCASGPTGIGETQYFGPGTRLLVL.

This clonotype was found many times. The chain couples TRBV9 to TRBJ2-7; 7 nucleotides line up with TRBD1. CDR1 is SGDLS and CDR2 is YYNGEE in the germline V gene. The trim removed 6 bases at V and 2 bases at J, leaving 8 bases unmatched. This CDR3 comprises 14 residues. CDR3 sequence reads: CASTLGTEPYEQYF. The CDR3 DNA sequence: TGTGCCAGCACCCTTGGGACAGAACCCTACGAGCAGTACTTC.

The rearrangement joins TRBV14 to TRBJ2-7, with TRBD2 matching 11 bases. Germline CDR1 is SGHDN and CDR2 is FVKESK. This CDR3 is 15 amino acids long. Germline trimming cut 2 bases from V and 5 bases from J; bases unmatched to any gene: 5. The CDR3 nucleotides are TGTGCCAGCAGCCAAAGACTAGCGGGATTAAACGAGCAGTACTTC. The encoded protein is CASSQRLAGLNEQYF.

This chain uses TRBV29-1 with TRBJ2-7; D tentatively fits TRBD1 or TRBD2 (5 bases each). The CDR3 has 13 residues. Trimming removed 4 bases at V and 5 bases at J, with 15 bases between. CDR1 SQVTM and CDR2 ANQGSEA come from the germline V gene. CDR3 in amino acids: CSVGDDAWDEQYF. The CDR3 DNA reads TGCAGCGTTGGGGACGATGCCTGGGACGAGCAGTACTTC.

Comments on this clonotype: Germline and junction disagree at one end, which may indicate a read error. V and J are TRBV5-1 and TRBJ2-1; 9 nucleotides line up with TRBD1. The CDR3 loop spans 15 amino acids. Germline V CDR1 and CDR2: SGHRS, YFSETQ. Here the CDR3 reads CASSLAGQGNNERFF. The CDR3 DNA reads TGCGCCAGCAGCTTGGCCGGACAGGGGAACAATGAGCGGTTCTTC.

This clonotype was observed a few times. The rearrangement joins TRBV7-2 to TRBJ2-4; TRBD2 matches 12 bases. In germline, CDR1 is SGHTA, CDR2 FQGNSA. The CDR3 length is 20 residues. With 1 base clipped from V and 0 bases from J, the junction kept 10 bases outside the gene matches. The CDR3 bases are TGTGCCAGCAGCTTAGACGTACTAGCGGGGGGATTGATAGCCAAAAACATTCAGTACTTC. Translation: CASSLDVLAGGLIAKNIQYF.

DNA of the CDR3: TGTGCCAGCAGTTTAGGGACAGGGGCAGCCGGGGAGCTGTTTTTT. Translation gives CASSLGTGAAGELFF. The chain carries TRBV12-3 or TRBV12-4 and TRBJ2-2, with 9 bases matching TRBD1. The CDR3 is 15 residues long. Trimming at V came to 1 base and at J to 6 bases, leaving 3 bases not matched to a gene.

This clonotype was seen a handful of times. This sequence joins TRBV28 and TRBJ2-1, with D possibly matching TRBD2 (6 bases). CDR1 and CDR2 (germline): MDHEN, SYDVKM. The length of the CDR3 is 13 residues. The V and J ends lost 2 bases and 6 bases respectively, with 8 bases between them. The chain's CDR3 is CASSLGGINEQFF. The CDR3 DNA reads TGTGCCAGCAGTTTAGGAGGGATCAATGAGCAGTTCTTC.

The rearrangement uses TRBV7-2 and TRBJ2-6; weak D call: TRBD1 (6 bases). This CDR3 region has 15 residues. Germline CDR1 SGHTA, CDR2 FQGNSA. Trimming stripped 4 bases from V and 4 bases from J, with 11 bases between. CDR3 sequence reads: CASSSAGTGANVLTF. Here the CDR3 DNA reads TGTGCCAGCAGCTCCGCCGGGACAGGGGCCAACGTCCTGACTTTC.

The chain is built from TRBV20-1 and TRBJ2-2; TRBD1 aligns across 7 bases. The V gene end was trimmed by 2 bases and the J gene end by 0 bases; junction bases not matched to a gene: 6. The germline CDR1 and CDR2 sequences are DFQATT and SNEGSKA (reference sequence). The CDR3 length is 16 residues. The CDR3 protein is CSARYRDSTNTGELFF. CDR3 in DNA: TGCAGTGCTAGATACCGGGACAGTACGAACACCGGGGAGCTGTTTTTT.

In its sample, this clonotype was seen a few times. The chain employs TRBV6-5 and TRBJ1-2; D unresolved. The CDR3 is made up of 17 amino acids. The V gene lost 2 bases and the J gene lost 2 bases, with 18 bases spanning the gap. Germline V gene sequence: CDR1 MNHEY, CDR2 SVGAGI. CDR3 region: CASSYDYIEANNYGYTF. CDR3 DNA: TGTGCCAGCAGTTACGATTATATCGAAGCCAACAACTATGGCTACACCTTC.

This chain joins TRBV4-3 and TRBJ1-5, with TRBD1 as a possible D gene (5 bases). V lost 0 bases to trimming and J lost 4 bases, with 22 bases between them. The CDR3 extends over 19 amino acids. CDR1 and CDR2 from the germline V gene are LGHNA and YSLEER. CDR3 nucleotides: TGCGCCAGCAGCCAAGATTTACCTTTCCCCGACAGTTGGAATCAGCCCCAGCATTTT. Its protein is CASSQDLPFPDSWNQPQHF.

The CDR3 is CASSFYPQGQENTEAFF. CDR3 in DNA: TGTGCCAGCAGTTTCTACCCCCAGGGACAGGAGAACACTGAAGCTTTCTTT. The chain joins TRBV28 to TRBJ1-1; 8 bases align to TRBD1. J lost 1 base, V lost 3 bases, and 10 bases had no gene match. The CDR3 has 17 amino acids. Germline V lookup: CDR1 MDHEN, CDR2 SYDVKM.

Points on this clonotype: With a much larger clone just one base away, this may be a read error. V usage is TRBV20-1 and J usage is TRBJ2-5; 11 nucleotides agree with TRBD2. The J call may be mistaken, given a closer DNA end match to TRBJ2-7. Germline values: CDR1 DFQATT, CDR2 SNEGSKA (reference sequence). The CDR3 totals 16 residues. CDR3 amino acids: CSARALVGLAGYEQYF. The CDR3 DNA follows: TGCAGTGCTAGAGCTCTAGTTGGACTAGCGGGTTACGAGCAGTACTTC.

The chain employs TRBV29-1 and TRBJ2-2; no definite D call. Trimming removed 6 bases at V and 2 bases at J, with 7 bases between. Germline V gene sequence: CDR1 SQVTM, CDR2 ANQGSEA. This CDR3 comprises 12 residues. The CDR3 loop reads CSVVSNTGELFF. Written as DNA, the CDR3 is TGCAGCGTAGTTTCAAACACCGGGGAGCTGTTTTTT.